These T cell receptor beta chains were read from a single sample in a study of cytomegalovirus exposure and HLA in healthy donors. TCRdb keeps only in-frame clones here, not all; method: immunoSEQ multiplex PCR. The sample contains 170,000 or so clones, approximately 84% of which appear only once. The source material was PBMCs. Receptor source: a woman aged 18-35 years in good health and CMV-seropositive. Both conserved end residues are part of each CDR3. The D gene is left open where the match is weak. Only part of the rows carry a size: once, few, many, or a class if the clone is expanded.

abundance: NA
v_gene: TRBV27
d_gene: TRBD2
j_gene: TRBJ2-5
CDR3nt: TGTGCCAGCAGTCCGCCGGGGGGGCCGCCAGAGACCCAGTACTTC
CDR3aa: CASSPPGGPPETQYF

abundance: few
v_gene: TRBV7-9
d_gene: NA
j_gene: TRBJ2-3
CDR3nt: TGTGCCAGCAGCCCCCGAGGTCCAGATACGCAGTATTTT
CDR3aa: CASSPRGPDTQYF

abundance: NA
v_gene: TRBV5-1
d_gene: TRBD1
j_gene: TRBJ1-1
CDR3nt: TGCGCCAGCAGCAGAAGGGCCGGGACAGGGGGGATGAACACTGAAGCTTTCTTT
CDR3aa: CASSRRAGTGGMNTEAFF

abundance: NA
v_gene: TRBV11-2
d_gene: NA
j_gene: TRBJ2-5
CDR3nt: TGTGCCAGCGCCCTCGGCGCGGGGTACCAAGAGACCCAGTACTTC
CDR3aa: CASALGAGYQETQYF

abundance: NA
v_gene: TRBV5-1
d_gene: NA
j_gene: TRBJ2-1
CDR3nt: TGCGCCAGCAGCTTGGAACACTACAATGAGCAGTTCTTC
CDR3aa: CASSLEHYNEQFF

abundance: NA
v_gene: TRBV5-4
d_gene: NA
j_gene: TRBJ2-5
CDR3nt: TGTGCCAGCAGCTTGCAACAGGCTGAAGAGACCCAGTACTTC
CDR3aa: CASSLQQAEETQYF